The present entry profiles one T cell receptor (beta chain) with its context. Its target is not known. This CDR3 is built from 13 residues. Germline CDR1 and CDR2: MDHEN and SYDVKM. Trimming took 2 bases from V and 8 from J, leaving 12 bases between them. The whole isolated RNA underwent reverse transcription, so sequencing captured expressed TCRB transcripts. Sequencing was performed with immunoSEQ multiplex PCR; in TCRdb, only in-frame clones are kept and a portion is missing. The data show 500,000 to 650,000 clones, around 12% seen once. Once sorted, every population was more than 95% pure. This sample stems from a study of beta chain features in type 1 diabetes. Findings of the study overall: Patients with Type 1 diabetes showed moderately but significantly shorter TCRB CDR3s in all four CD4+ subsets. Using cDNA template may skew counts toward highly expressing activated cells.

Sequencing used naive CD4+ T cells from blood. The clonotype was recovered from a man aged 25-45 years with type 1 diabetes. V and J are TRBV28 and TRBJ1-2; no firm D call. In DNA, the CDR3 is TGTGCCAGCAGTTTAATACCCCGAGAGGGCTACACCTTC. It translates to CASSLIPREGYTF.